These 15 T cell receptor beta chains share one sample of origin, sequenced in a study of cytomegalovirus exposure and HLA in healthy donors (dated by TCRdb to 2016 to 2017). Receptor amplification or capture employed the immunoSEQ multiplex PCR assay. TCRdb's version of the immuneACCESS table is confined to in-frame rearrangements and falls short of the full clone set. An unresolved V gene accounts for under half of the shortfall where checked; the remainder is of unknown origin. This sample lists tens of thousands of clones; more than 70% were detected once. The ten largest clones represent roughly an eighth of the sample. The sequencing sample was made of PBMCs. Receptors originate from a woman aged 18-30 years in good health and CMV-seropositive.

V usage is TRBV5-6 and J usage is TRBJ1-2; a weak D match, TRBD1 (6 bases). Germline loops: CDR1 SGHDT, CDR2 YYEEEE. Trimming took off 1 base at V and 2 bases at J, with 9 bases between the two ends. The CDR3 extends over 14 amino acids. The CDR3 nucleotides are TGTGCCAGCAGCTTGCAGACAGGCAACTATGGCTACACCTTC. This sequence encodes CASSLQTGNYGYTF.

The CDR3 nucleotides are TGTGCCATCAGTATCTCTAGCGGGGGAACGACCGGGGAGCTGTTTTTT. It encodes CAISISSGGTTGELFF. The genes are TRBV10-3 and TRBJ2-2, with 10 bases fitting TRBD2. CDR3 length: 16 amino acids. The germline gives CDR1 ENHRY, CDR2 SYGVKD. J gave up 5 bases and V 5 bases, and 8 bases lay outside the gene matches.

CDR3 DNA: TGTGCCAGCAGACTGGCGGGGGCGGGGGGGCCTAAAAATGAGCAGTTCTTC. As protein: CASRLAGAGGPKNEQFF. The rearrangement joins TRBV5-6 to TRBJ2-1; the match to TRBD2 covers 9 bases. Germline lookup yields CDR1 SGHDT and CDR2 YYEEEE. This CDR3 has 17 residues. The V gene end was trimmed by 5 bases and the J gene end by 7 bases; junction bases not matched to a gene: 16.

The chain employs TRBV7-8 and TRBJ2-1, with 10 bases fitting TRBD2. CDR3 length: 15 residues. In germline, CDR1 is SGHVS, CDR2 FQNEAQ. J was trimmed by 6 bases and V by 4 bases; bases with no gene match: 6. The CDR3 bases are TGTGCCAGCAGCTCCCAGCGGGGGGGCCGCAATGAGCAGTTCTTC. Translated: CASSSQRGGRNEQFF.

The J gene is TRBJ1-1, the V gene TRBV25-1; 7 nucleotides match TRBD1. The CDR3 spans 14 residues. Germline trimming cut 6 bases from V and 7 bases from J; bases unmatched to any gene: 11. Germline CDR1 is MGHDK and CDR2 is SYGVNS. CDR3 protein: CASSATGDTREAFF. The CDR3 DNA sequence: TGTGCCAGCAGCGCTACAGGGGACACCCGTGAAGCTTTCTTT.

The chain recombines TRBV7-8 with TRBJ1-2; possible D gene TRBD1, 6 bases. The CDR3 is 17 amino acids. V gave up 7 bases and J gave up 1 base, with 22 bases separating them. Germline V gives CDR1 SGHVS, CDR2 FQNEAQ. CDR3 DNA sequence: TGTGCCAGCACCTCATCCAGCGGCACAGGGTTTAACTATGGCTACACCTTC. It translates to CASTSSSGTGFNYGYTF.

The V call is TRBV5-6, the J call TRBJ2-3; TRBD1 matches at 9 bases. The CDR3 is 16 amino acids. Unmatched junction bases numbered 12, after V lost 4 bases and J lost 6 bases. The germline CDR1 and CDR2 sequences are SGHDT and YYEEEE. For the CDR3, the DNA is TGTGCCAGCAGCCCAAGGTTCGACAGGGGGGGGGATACGCAGTATTTT. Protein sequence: CASSPRFDRGGDTQYF.

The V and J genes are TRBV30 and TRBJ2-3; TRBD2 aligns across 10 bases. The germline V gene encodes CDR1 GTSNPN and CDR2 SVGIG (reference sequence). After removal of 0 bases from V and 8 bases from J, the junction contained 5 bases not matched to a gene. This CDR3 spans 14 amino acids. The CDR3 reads CAWSVSGGEGTQYF. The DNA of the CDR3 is TGTGCCTGGAGTGTCAGCGGGGGGGAGGGTACGCAGTATTTT.

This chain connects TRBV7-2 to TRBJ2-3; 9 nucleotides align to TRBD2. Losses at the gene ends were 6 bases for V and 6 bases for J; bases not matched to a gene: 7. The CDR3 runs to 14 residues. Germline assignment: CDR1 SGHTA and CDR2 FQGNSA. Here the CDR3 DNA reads TGTGCCAGCAGACAAGCGGGGGGTCGGGATACGCAGTATTTT. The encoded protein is CASRQAGGRDTQYF.

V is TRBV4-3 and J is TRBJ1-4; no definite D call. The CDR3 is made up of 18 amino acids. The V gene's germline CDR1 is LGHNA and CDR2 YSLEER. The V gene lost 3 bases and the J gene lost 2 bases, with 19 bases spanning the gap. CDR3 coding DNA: TGCGCCAGCAGCCACCCAAATTCGGGAGGAGGGACTAATGAAAAACTGTTTTTT. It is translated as CASSHPNSGGGTNEKLFF.

CDR3 sequence reads: CASSFRGVDSNQPQHF. In nucleotides, the CDR3 is TGTGCCAGCAGTTTCCGGGGGGTGGATAGCAATCAGCCCCAGCATTTT. The gene calls are TRBV6-5 and TRBJ1-5, with D possibly TRBD1 on 5 matching bases. There are 16 residues in the CDR3. With 4 bases removed from V and 0 bases from J, the gap between germline ends came to 13 bases. Germline V gene sequence: CDR1 MNHEY, CDR2 SVGAGI.

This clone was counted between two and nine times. CDR3 DNA sequence: TGTGCCAGCAGCACCGCGACTAGCGGGGGACCTACTAGCACAGATACGCAGTATTTT. Amino acid sequence: CASSTATSGGPTSTDTQYF. The rearrangement links TRBV5-4 to TRBJ2-3; 12 bases line up with TRBD2. This CDR3 has 19 amino acids. Losses at the gene ends were 4 bases for V and 0 bases for J; bases not matched to a gene: 12. Germline V gene lookup returns CDR1 SGHNT and CDR2 YYREEE (reference sequence).

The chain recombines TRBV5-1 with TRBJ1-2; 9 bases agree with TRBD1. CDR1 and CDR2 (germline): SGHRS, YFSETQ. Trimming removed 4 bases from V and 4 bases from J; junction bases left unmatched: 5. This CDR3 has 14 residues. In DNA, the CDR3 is TGCGCCAGCAGCCCGGGACAGGGCCCCTATGGCTACACCTTC. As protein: CASSPGQGPYGYTF. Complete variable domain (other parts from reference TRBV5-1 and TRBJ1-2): KAGVTQTPRYLIKTRGQQVTLSCSPISGHRSVSWYQQTPGQGLQFLFEYFSETQRNKGNFPGRFSGRQFSNSRSEMNVSTLELGDSALYLCASSPGQGPYGYTFGSGTRLTVV.

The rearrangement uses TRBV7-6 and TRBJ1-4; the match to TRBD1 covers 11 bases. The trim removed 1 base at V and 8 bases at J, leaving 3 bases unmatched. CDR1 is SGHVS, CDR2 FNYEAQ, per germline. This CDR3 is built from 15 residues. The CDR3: CASSLGGTGGEKLFF. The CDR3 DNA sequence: TGTGCCAGCAGCTTAGGAGGGACAGGGGGAGAAAAACTGTTTTTT. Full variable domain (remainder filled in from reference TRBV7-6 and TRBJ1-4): GAGVSQSPRYKVTKRGQDVALRCDPISGHVSLYWYRQALGQGPEFLTYFNYEAQQDKSGLPNDRFSAERPEGSISTLTIQRTEQRDSAMYRCASSLGGTGGEKLFFGSGTQLSVL.

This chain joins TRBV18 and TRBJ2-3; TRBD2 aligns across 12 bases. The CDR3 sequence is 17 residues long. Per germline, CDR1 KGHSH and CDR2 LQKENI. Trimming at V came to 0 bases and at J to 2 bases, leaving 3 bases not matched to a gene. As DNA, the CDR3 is TGTGCCAGCTCACCACCTTCTAGCGGGGGGGCCACAGATACGCAGTATTTT. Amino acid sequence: CASSPPSSGGATDTQYF.